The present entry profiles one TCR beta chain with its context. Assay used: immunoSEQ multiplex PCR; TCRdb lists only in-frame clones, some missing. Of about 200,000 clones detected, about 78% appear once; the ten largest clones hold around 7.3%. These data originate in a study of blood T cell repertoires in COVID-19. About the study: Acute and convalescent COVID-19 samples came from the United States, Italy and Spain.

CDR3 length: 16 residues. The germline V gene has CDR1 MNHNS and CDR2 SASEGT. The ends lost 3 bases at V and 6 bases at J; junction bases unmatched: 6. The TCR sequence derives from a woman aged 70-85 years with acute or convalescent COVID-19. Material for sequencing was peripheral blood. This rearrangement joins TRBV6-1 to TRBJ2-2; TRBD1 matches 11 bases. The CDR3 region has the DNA TGTGCCAGCAGTGAGGGACAGGGGGACGGGTCCGGGGAGCTGTTTTTT. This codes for CASSEGQGDGSGELFF.